The 3 T cell receptor beta chains presented below share a single source sample, sequenced in a study of cytomegalovirus exposure and HLA in healthy donors. Use of 60 Vbeta and 13 Jbeta primers characterized the PCR. Clones were sequenced by immunoSEQ multiplex PCR, and TCRdb holds only the in-frame ones, with some missing. The table shows roughly 150,000 clones, with around 80% occurring only once. The specimen was PBMCs. Receptor source: a woman between 35 and 50 years old in good health and CMV-seropositive.

The genes are TRBV2 and TRBJ2-3; TRBD2 agrees at 10 bases. The CDR3 spans 20 residues. Per germline, CDR1 SNHLY and CDR2 FYNNEI. With V trimmed by 6 bases and J by 2 bases, 20 bases remained unmatched. CDR3 nucleotides: TGTGCCAGCAGGGGGGTTGGTAGCGGGGGGATAAAGCCCTCCACAGATACGCAGTATTTT. Protein: CASRGVGSGGIKPSTDTQYF.

The chain couples TRBV15 to TRBJ1-1, with D hard to call. V was clipped by 7 bases and J by 2 bases, with 11 bases between them. The CDR3 is made up of 13 amino acids. Per germline, CDR1 LNHNV and CDR2 YYDKDF (reference sequence). The CDR3 DNA sequence: TGTGCCACCACGTGGTCAGGAAACACTGAAGCTTTCTTT. Translation: CATTWSGNTEAFF.

The genes are TRBV5-7 and TRBJ1-5; no clear D gene. TRBV5-7 counts as an open reading frame of uncertain function. CDR3 length equals 14 residues. Trimming removed 2 bases from V and 6 bases from J, with 12 bases in between. CDR3 amino acids: CASSLTQDGQPQHF. The DNA for the CDR3 is TGTGCCAGCAGCTTAACTCAGGATGGTCAGCCCCAGCATTTT.